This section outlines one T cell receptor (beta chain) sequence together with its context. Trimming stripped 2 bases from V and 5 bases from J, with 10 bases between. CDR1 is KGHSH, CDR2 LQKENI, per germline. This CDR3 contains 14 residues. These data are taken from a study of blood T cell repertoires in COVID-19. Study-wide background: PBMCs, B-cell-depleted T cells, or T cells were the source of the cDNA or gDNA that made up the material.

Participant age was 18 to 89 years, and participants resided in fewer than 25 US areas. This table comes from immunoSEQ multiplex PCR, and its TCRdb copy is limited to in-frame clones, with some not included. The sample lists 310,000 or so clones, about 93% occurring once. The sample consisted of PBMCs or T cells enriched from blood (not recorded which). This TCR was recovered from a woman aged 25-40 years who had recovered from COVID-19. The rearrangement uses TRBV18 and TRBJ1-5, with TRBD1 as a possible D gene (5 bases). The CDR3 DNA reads TGTGCCAGCTCACCAGTCAGGGAAGATCAGCCCCAGCATTTT. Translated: CASSPVREDQPQHF.